These 7 T cell receptor beta chains were sequenced from one sample in a study of spatial heterogeneity in lung cancer. No cognate antigen is known for these TCRs. General study results and limits: Expanded intratumoral alpha and beta TCR counts tracked tumor mutation counts.

Specified time point: sample taken at primary tumor resection. MiXCR was run by TCRdb on the 5' RACE reads, yielding one entry per CDR3 protein. The top ten hold 10% of the sample, which has approximately 9,500 distinct CDR3 sequences, 10% to 15% seen once. The source was lung tumor tissue, collected at surgery. These receptors came from a male donor with early-stage non-small cell lung cancer.

At least ten counts were recorded for this clonotype. The chain is built from TRBV5-1 and TRBJ1-2; 9 bases agree with TRBD1. V lost 0 bases and J lost 7; bases outside the gene matches: 10. CDR3 size: 16 residues. Germline loops: CDR1 SGHRS, CDR2 YFSETQ. The CDR3 region is CASSLAPVGTGTGYTF. CDR3 coding DNA: TGCGCCAGCAGCTTGGCCCCTGTAGGGACAGGGACTGGCTACACCTTC. The entire variable domain, with the rest obtained from reference TRBV5-1 and TRBJ1-2, is as follows: KAGVTQTPRYLIKTRGQQVTLSCSPISGHRSVSWYQQTPGQGLQFLFEYFSETQRNKGNFPGRFSGRQFSNSRSEMNVSTLELGDSALYLCASSLAPVGTGTGYTFGSGTRLTVV.

This clonotype is classed as medium-sized. The chain joins TRBV9 to TRBJ2-1, with 7 bases matching TRBD1. CDR3 length: 15 residues. After removal of 3 bases from V and 5 bases from J, the junction contained 8 bases not matched to a gene. Germline loops: CDR1 SGDLS, CDR2 YYNGEE. The CDR3 region is CASSGGTEGNNEQFF. The CDR3 DNA reads as TGTGCCAGCAGCGGGGGGACAGAGGGTAACAATGAGCAGTTCTTC.

This clonotype has at least ten counts. The genes are TRBV6-5 and TRBJ2-7; 10 bases are a match to TRBD1. The V segment lost 10 bases and the J segment 6 bases; nucleotides outside the gene matches: 12. Germline CDR1 is MNHEY and CDR2 is SVGAGI. The CDR3 contains 14 residues. CDR3 in DNA: TGTGCCACCCGCCGGGGGACAGGGGCCATCGAGCAGTACTTC. Its translation is CATRRGTGAIEQYF.

This clonotype is medium-sized (0.01 to 0.1%) in the sample. The V and J genes are TRBV3-1 and TRBJ1-5; a possible D gene is TRBD1 (5 bases). Germline V lookup: CDR1 LGHDT, CDR2 YNNKEL (reference sequence). The CDR3 consists of 16 residues. V was trimmed by 0 bases and J by 2 bases, leaving 11 bases between them. The CDR3 loop reads CASSQDHSGRNQPQHF. The CDR3 DNA is TGTGCCAGCAGCCAAGATCATTCGGGACGCAATCAGCCCCAGCATTTT.

This clonotype was observed at least ten times. The chain combines TRBV6-1 with TRBJ2-7; 7 bases map to TRBD1. There are 14 residues in the CDR3. Germline V gene lookup returns CDR1 MNHNS and CDR2 SASEGT. Losses at the gene ends were 2 bases for V and 4 bases for J; bases not matched to a gene: 5. This CDR3 is CASSEIPTGYEQYF. DNA for the CDR3: TGTGCCAGCAGTGAAATTCCGACAGGGTACGAGCAGTACTTC.

This clonotype was picked up one time. The V and J genes are TRBV20-1 and TRBJ2-5; the D gene is possibly TRBD1 (6 bases). Trimming shortened V by 3 bases and J by 5 bases, and 13 bases separated the two germline ends. This CDR3 spans 13 amino acids. In germline, CDR1 is DFQATT, CDR2 SNEGSKA (reference sequence). CDR3: CSASSTGMETQYF. The CDR3 DNA is TGCAGTGCTAGTAGTACAGGGATGGAGACCCAGTACTTC.

This clonotype came up many times. The chain is built from TRBV19 and TRBJ1-2, with TRBD1 as a possible D gene (5 bases). This CDR3 has 13 amino acids. With 10 bases removed from V and 4 bases from J, the gap between germline ends came to 16 bases. Germline-derived CDR1 and CDR2 are LNHDA and SQIVND (reference sequence). The chain's CDR3 is CATAPGLGYGYTF. CDR3 bases: TGTGCCACTGCCCCAGGGCTAGGCTATGGCTACACCTTC.